This entry concerns a single T cell receptor beta chain. Its antigen is still unknown. The CDR3 runs to 17 residues. Germline CDR1 SEHNR, CDR2 FQNEAQ (reference sequence). Trimming cost V 5 bases and J 4 bases; bases outside gene matches: 9. This entry belongs to a study of shared clonotypes between healthy human individuals. The study, taken as a whole, reports: Represented diversity (both genetic and exposure-history) was limited by the small number of donors.

Sequencing was performed with immunoSEQ multiplex PCR; in TCRdb, only in-frame clones are kept and a portion is missing. The data contain about 2 million clones, over 85% of them singletons. The chain couples TRBV7-9 to TRBJ2-1, with 12 bases that match TRBD2. Sequenced sample: naive CD4+ T cells sorted from blood. Subset indicated: CD45RA+ positively selected. This clonotype was obtained from a man aged 18 to 29 in good health. The CDR3 coding sequence is TGTGCCAGCAGCCCATTTGGACTAGCGGGAAGTTACAATGAGCAGTTCTTC. It encodes CASSPFGLAGSYNEQFF.